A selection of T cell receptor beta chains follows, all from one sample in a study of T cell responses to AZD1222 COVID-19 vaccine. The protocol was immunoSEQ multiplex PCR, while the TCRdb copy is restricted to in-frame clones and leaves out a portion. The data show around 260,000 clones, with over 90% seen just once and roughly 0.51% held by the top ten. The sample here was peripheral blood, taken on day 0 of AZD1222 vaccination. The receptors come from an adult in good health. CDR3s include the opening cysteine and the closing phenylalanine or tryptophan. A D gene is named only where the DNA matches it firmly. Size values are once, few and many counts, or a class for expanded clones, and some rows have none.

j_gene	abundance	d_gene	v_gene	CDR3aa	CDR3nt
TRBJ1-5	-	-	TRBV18	CASSPASGQPQHF	TGTGCCAGCTCACCGGCTTCCGGTCAGCCCCAGCATTTT
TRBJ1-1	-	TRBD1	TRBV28	CASSLLQGGKAFF	TGTGCCAGCAGTTTACTGCAGGGGGGGAAAGCTTTCTTT
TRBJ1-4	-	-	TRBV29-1	CSGQGYATNEKLFF	TGCAGCGGTCAGGGGTATGCAACTAATGAAAAACTGTTTTTT
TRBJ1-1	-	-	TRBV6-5	CASTPDGNTEAFF	TGTGCCAGCACACCCGACGGGAACACTGAAGCTTTCTTT
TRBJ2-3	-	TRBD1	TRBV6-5	CASGTGNTDTQYF	TGTGCCAGCGGGACAGGCAACACAGATACGCAGTATTTT
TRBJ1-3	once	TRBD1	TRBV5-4	CASSPRGTGFSGNTIYF	TGTGCCAGCAGCCCAAGGGGGACAGGCTTCTCTGGAAACACCATATATTTT
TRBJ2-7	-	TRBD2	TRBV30	CAWSVRRRETSVEQYF	TGTGCCTGGAGTGTACGTCGGCGGGAGACTTCGGTAGAGCAGTACTTC
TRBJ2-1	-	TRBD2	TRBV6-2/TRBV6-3	CASSYGAGDPVF	TGTGCCAGCAGTTACGGGGCGGGAGACCCAGTCTTC
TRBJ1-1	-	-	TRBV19	CASRDLGEAFF	TGTGCCAGTAGGGATCTAGGTGAAGCTTTCTTT
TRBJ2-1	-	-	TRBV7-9	CASSLSRTADNEQFF	TGTGCCAGCAGCTTATCTAGGACAGCCGACAATGAGCAGTTCTTC
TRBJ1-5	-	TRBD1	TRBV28	CASSLGQGYQPQHF	TGTGCCAGCAGTTTGGGACAGGGCTATCAGCCCCAGCATTTT
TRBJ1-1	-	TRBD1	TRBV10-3	CAIRDIGTGDMNTEAFF	TGTGCCATCAGAGACATAGGGACAGGGGACATGAACACTGAAGCTTTCTTT
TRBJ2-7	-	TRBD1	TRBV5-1	CASSPRDRLGEQYF	TGCGCCAGCAGCCCACGGGACAGATTGGGCGAGCAGTACTTC
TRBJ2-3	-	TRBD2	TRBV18	CASSPETSPDTQYF	TGTGCCAGCTCACCGGAGACTAGCCCAGATACGCAGTATTTT
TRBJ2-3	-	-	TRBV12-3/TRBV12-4	CASSLSLGDTQYF	TGTGCCAGCAGTTTAAGTTTAGGCGATACGCAGTATTTT
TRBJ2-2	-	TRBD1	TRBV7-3	CASRRTGNTGELFF	TGTGCCAGCAGGAGGACAGGGAACACCGGGGAGCTGTTTTTT
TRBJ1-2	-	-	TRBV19	CASSINPIYGYTF	TGTGCCAGTAGTATTAATCCGATCTATGGCTACACCTTC
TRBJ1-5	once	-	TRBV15	CATSWGTNQPQHF	TGTGCCACCAGCTGGGGGACTAATCAGCCCCAGCATTTT
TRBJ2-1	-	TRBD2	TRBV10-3	CAITSSGGLAYNEQFF	TGTGCCATCACCTCTAGTGGGGGACTAGCCTACAATGAGCAGTTCTTC
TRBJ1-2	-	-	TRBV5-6	CASSPPIRTSGYTF	TGTGCCAGCAGCCCTCCGATCAGGACTAGTGGCTACACCTTC
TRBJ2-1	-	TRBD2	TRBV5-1	CASSSLRLAGSKFF	TGCGCCAGCAGCTCCCTTAGGCTAGCGGGATCTAAGTTCTTC
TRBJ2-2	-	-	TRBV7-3	CASSLIGSGDTGELFF	TGTGCCAGCAGCTTAATTGGGAGTGGGGACACCGGGGAGCTGTTTTTT
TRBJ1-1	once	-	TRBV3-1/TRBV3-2	CASSHGLGTEAFF	TGTGCCAGCAGCCACGGGTTGGGCACTGAAGCTTTCTTT
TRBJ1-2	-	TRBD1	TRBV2	CASSGTRGNYGYTF	TGTGCCAGCAGTGGCACCAGGGGGAACTATGGCTACACCTTC
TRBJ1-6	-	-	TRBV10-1	CASSEQANSPLHF	TGCGCCAGCAGTGAACAAGCCAATTCACCCCTCCACTTT
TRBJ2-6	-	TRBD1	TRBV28	CASRRQGTGANVLTF	TGTGCCAGCAGGAGACAGGGGACTGGGGCCAACGTCCTGACTTTC
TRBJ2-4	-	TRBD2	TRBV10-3	CAISAERGGQNIQYF	TGTGCCATCAGTGCGGAGCGGGGGGGCCAGAACATTCAGTACTTC
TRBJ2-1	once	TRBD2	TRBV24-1	CATRTSGANEQFF	TGTGCCACCAGGACTAGCGGGGCCAATGAGCAGTTCTTC
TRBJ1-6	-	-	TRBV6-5	CASSDSNSPLHF	TGTGCCAGCTCAGACAGTAATTCACCCCTCCACTTT
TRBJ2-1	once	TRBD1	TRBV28	CASSLGRRTGGLGSEQFF	TGTGCCAGCAGTTTGGGGAGGAGAACAGGGGGCCTCGGGAGCGAGCAGTTCTTC
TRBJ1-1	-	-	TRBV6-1	CASSETGGNTEAFF	TGTGCCAGCAGTGAGACCGGAGGGAACACTGAAGCTTTCTTT
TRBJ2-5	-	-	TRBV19	CASSIDLRGQETQYF	TGTGCCAGTAGTATAGATCTACGGGGCCAAGAGACCCAGTACTTC
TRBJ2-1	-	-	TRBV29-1	CSGTYRSEEQFF	TGCAGTGGGACTTACCGCTCCGAGGAGCAGTTCTTC
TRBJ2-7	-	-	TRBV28	CASSFGDYEQYF	TGTGCCAGCAGTTTTGGAGACTACGAGCAGTACTTC
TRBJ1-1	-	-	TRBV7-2	CASSPAGVNTEAFF	TGTGCCAGCAGTCCCGCGGGGGTGAACACTGAAGCTTTCTTT
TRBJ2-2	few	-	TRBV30	CAWSVHGNTGELFF	TGTGCCTGGAGTGTGCACGGGAACACCGGGGAGCTGTTTTTT
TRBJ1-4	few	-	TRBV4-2	CASSQAGTTNEKLFF	TGTGCCAGCAGCCAGGCCGGGACAACTAATGAAAAACTGTTTTTT
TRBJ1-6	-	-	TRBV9	CASNHYNSPLHF	TGTGCCAGCAACCACTATAATTCACCCCTCCACTTT
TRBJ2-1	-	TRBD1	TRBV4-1	CASSRTGTGYNEQFF	TGCGCCAGCAGCCGAACCGGGACAGGGTACAATGAGCAGTTCTTC
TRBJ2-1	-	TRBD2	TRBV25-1	CASSESPTSGSYNEQFF	TGTGCCAGCAGTGAATCCCCCACTAGCGGATCCTACAATGAGCAGTTCTTC
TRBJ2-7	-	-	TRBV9	CASSPGWQLSYEQYF	TGTGCCAGCAGCCCCGGGTGGCAGCTCTCCTACGAGCAGTACTTC
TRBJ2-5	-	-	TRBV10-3	CAISDSSGATWETQYF	TGTGCCATCAGTGATTCGAGTGGCGCAACCTGGGAGACCCAGTACTTC
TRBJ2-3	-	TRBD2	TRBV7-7	CASAPHPGTSTDTQYF	TGTGCTAGCGCACCTCACCCCGGGACTAGTACAGATACGCAGTATTTT
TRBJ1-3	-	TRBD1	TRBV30	CAWSVPPGQGGGNTIYF	TGTGCCTGGAGTGTACCTCCGGGACAGGGAGGTGGAAACACCATATATTTT
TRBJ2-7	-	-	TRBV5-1	CASSSSRDEQYF	TGCGCCAGCAGCTCCTCCCGGGACGAGCAGTACTTC
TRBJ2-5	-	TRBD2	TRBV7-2	CASSRLAGGRIGETQYF	TGTGCCAGCAGTCGACTAGCGGGAGGAAGAATTGGAGAGACCCAGTACTTC
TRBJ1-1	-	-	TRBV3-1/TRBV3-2	CASSQGGGSHTEAFF	TGTGCCAGCAGCCAAGGGGGGGGTTCACACACTGAAGCTTTCTTT
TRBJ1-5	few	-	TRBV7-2	CASSRDGNSNQPQHF	TGTGCCAGCAGCCGGGACGGTAATAGCAATCAGCCCCAGCATTTT
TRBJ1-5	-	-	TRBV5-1	CASSPGPTGNQPQHF	TGCGCCAGCAGCCCGGGCCCCACAGGCAATCAGCCCCAGCATTTT
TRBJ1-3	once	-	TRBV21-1	CASYLVSGNTIYF	TGTGCCAGCTATCTCGTCTCTGGAAACACCATATATTTT
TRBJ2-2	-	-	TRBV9	CASSVAYTGELFF	TGTGCCAGCAGCGTAGCATACACCGGGGAGCTGTTTTTT
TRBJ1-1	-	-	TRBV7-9	CASSLMGGEQAFF	TGTGCCAGCAGCTTAATGGGCGGAGAACAAGCTTTCTTT
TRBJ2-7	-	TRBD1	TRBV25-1	CASRGTGPSYEQYF	TGTGCCAGCAGGGGGACAGGGCCTTCCTACGAGCAGTACTTC